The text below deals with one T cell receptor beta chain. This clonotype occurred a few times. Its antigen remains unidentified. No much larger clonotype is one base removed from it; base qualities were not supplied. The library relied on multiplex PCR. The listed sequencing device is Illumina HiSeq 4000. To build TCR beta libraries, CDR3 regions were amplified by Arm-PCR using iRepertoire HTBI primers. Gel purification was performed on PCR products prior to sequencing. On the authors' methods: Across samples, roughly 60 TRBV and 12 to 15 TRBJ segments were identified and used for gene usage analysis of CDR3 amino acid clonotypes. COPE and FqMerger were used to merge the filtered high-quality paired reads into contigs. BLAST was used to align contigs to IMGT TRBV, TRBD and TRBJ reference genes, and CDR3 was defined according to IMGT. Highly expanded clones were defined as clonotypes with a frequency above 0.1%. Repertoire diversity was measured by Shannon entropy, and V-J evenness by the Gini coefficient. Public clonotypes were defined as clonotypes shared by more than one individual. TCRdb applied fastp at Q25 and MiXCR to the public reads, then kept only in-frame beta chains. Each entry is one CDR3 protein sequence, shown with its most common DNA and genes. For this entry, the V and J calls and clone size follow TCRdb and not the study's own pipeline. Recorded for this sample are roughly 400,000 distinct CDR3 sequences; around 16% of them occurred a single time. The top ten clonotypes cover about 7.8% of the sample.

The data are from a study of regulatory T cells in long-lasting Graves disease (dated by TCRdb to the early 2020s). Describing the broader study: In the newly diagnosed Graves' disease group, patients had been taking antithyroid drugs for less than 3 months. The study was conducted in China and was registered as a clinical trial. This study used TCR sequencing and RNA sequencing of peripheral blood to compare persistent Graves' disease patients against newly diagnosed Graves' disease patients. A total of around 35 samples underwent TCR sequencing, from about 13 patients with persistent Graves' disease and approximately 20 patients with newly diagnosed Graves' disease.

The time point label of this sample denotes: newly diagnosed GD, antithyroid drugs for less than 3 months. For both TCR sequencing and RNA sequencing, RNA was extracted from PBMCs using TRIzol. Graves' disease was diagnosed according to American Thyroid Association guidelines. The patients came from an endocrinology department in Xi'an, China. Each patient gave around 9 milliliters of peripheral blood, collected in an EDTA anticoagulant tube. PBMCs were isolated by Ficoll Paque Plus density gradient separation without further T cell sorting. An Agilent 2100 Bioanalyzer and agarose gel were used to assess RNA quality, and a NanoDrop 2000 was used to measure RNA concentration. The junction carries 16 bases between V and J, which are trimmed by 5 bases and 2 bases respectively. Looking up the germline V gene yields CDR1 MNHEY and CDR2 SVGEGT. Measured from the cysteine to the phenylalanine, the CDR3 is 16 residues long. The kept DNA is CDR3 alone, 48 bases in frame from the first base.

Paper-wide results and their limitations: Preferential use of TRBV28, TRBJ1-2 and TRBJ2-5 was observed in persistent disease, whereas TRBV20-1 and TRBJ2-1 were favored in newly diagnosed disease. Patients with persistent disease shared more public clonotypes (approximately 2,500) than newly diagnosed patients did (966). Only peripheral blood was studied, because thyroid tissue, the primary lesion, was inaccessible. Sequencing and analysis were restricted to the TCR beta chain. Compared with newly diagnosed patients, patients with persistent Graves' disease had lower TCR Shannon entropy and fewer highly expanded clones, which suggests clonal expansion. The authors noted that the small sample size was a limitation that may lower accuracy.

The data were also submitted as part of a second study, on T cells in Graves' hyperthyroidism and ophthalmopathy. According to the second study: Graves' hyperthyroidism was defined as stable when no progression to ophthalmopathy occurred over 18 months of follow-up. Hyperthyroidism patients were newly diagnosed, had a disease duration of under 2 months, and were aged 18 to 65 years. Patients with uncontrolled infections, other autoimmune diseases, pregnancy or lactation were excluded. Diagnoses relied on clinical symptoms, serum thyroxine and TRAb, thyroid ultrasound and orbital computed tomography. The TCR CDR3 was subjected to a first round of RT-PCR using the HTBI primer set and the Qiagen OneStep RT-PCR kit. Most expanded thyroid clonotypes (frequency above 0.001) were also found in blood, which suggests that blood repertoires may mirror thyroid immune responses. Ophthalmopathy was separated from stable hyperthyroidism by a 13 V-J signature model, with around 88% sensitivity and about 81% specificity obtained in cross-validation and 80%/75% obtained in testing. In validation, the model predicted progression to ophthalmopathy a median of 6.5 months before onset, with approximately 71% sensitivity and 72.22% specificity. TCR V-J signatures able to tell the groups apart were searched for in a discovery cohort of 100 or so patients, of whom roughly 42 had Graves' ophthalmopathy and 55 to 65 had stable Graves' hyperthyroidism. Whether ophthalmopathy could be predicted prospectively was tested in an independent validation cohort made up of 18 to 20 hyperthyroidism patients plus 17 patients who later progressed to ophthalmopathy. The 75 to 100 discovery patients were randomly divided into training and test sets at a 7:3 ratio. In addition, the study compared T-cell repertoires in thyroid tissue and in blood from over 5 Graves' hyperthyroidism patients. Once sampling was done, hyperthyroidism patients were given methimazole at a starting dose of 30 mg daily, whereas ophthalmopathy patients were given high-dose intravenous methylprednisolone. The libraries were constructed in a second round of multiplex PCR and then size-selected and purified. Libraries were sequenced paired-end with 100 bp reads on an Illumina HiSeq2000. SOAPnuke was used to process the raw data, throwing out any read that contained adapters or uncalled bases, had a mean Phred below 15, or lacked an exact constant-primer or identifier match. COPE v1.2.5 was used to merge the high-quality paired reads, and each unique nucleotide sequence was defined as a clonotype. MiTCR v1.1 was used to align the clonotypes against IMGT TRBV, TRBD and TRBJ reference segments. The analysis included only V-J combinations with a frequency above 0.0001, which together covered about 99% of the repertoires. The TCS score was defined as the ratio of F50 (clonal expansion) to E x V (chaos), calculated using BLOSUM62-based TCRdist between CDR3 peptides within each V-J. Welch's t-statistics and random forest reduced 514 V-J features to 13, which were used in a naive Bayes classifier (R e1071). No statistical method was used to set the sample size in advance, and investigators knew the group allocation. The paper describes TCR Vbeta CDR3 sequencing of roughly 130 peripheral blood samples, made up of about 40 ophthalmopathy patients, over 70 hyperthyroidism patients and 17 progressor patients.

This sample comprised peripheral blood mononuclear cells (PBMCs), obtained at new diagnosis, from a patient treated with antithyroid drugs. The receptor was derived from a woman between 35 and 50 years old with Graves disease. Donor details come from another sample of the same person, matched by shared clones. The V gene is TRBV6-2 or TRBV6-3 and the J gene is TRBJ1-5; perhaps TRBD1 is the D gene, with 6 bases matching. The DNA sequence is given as TGTGCCAGCAGTGCTAATACAGGGTCGGGCAATCAGCCCCAGCATTTT. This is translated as CASSANTGSGNQPQHF.